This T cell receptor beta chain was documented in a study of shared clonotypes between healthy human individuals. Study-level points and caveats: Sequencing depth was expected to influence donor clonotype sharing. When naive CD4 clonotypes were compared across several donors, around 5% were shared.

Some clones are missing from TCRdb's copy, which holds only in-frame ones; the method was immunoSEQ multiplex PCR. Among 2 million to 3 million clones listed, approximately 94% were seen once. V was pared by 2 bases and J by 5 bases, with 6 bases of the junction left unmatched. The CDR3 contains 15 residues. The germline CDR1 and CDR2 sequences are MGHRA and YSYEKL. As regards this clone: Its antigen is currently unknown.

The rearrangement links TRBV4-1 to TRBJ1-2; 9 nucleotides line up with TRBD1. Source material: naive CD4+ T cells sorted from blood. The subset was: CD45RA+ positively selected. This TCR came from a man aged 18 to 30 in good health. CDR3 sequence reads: CASSQPGQGPYGYTF. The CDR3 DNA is TGCGCCAGCAGCCAACCGGGACAGGGCCCTTATGGCTACACCTTC.